Listed below are T cell receptor beta chains from one sample, sequenced in a study of CD8+ T cells in alopecia areata. The table came from immunoSEQ multiplex PCR; TCRdb's copy has only in-frame clones and leaves some out. The table lists roughly 150,000 clones, around 50% of them singletons, with approximately 7% in the top ten. Sequencing was performed on CD4+ T cells sorted from blood. The receptors derive from a human donor with alopecia areata. The CDR3 runs from the conserved cysteine through the conserved F or W. Fields, in order: clone size, V gene, D gene, J gene, CDR3 protein, CDR3 DNA. A D gene is named only where the DNA matches it firmly. A clone size is listed for some rows: how often the clone was seen (once, few, many), or a class if it is expanded.

abundance: .; v_gene: TRBV7-9; d_gene: TRBD1; j_gene: TRBJ1-4; CDR3aa: CASSLGDRKGKLFF; CDR3nt: TGTGCCAGCAGCTTAGGGGACAGAAAGGGAAAACTGTTTTTT
abundance: .; v_gene: TRBV7-9; d_gene: TRBD2; j_gene: TRBJ2-1; CDR3aa: CASSVYLAVFPNEQFF; CDR3nt: TGTGCCAGCAGCGTATATCTAGCGGTCTTTCCCAATGAGCAGTTCTTC
abundance: .; v_gene: TRBV4-2; d_gene: .; j_gene: TRBJ2-1; CDR3aa: CASSQAVLAGQFF; CDR3nt: TGTGCCAGCAGCCAAGCCGTTCTTGCGGGGCAGTTCTTC
abundance: .; v_gene: TRBV5-6; d_gene: .; j_gene: TRBJ2-1; CDR3aa: CASSPIGAHLVFEQFF; CDR3nt: TGTGCCAGCAGCCCGATCGGGGCCCATCTAGTCTTTGAGCAGTTCTTC
abundance: .; v_gene: TRBV11-3; d_gene: .; j_gene: TRBJ2-3; CDR3aa: CASSLGPDTSTDTQYF; CDR3nt: TGTGCCAGCAGCTTAGGTCCGGACACTAGCACAGATACGCAGTATTTT
abundance: few; v_gene: TRBV4-1; d_gene: TRBD2; j_gene: TRBJ2-1; CDR3aa: CASSPTISREVDYEQFF; CDR3nt: TGCGCCAGCAGCCCTACCATCTCGCGGGAGGTTGATTATGAGCAGTTCTTC
abundance: .; v_gene: TRBV30; d_gene: .; j_gene: TRBJ2-3; CDR3aa: CAWRWTGPDTQYF; CDR3nt: TGTGCCTGGAGATGGACGGGCCCAGATACGCAGTATTTT
abundance: .; v_gene: TRBV5-1; d_gene: TRBD1; j_gene: TRBJ2-1; CDR3aa: CASSQGTVSSYNEQFF; CDR3nt: TGCGCCAGCAGCCAAGGGACAGTGAGCTCCTACAATGAGCAGTTCTTC
abundance: .; v_gene: TRBV18; d_gene: .; j_gene: TRBJ2-7; CDR3aa: CASSPHSDLSYEQYF; CDR3nt: TGTGCCAGCTCACCCCACAGCGACCTCTCCTACGAGCAGTACTTC
abundance: few; v_gene: TRBV29-1; d_gene: TRBD2; j_gene: TRBJ2-1; CDR3aa: CSVRTSASYYNEQFF; CDR3nt: TGCAGCGTACGCACTAGCGCAAGTTACTACAATGAGCAGTTCTTC
abundance: many; v_gene: TRBV9; d_gene: TRBD2; j_gene: TRBJ2-5; CDR3aa: CASSVVGQGGETQYF; CDR3nt: TGTGCCAGCAGCGTAGTCGGGCAGGGAGGGGAGACCCAGTACTTC
abundance: .; v_gene: TRBV5-1; d_gene: .; j_gene: TRBJ2-3; CDR3aa: CASSLESGDTQYF; CDR3nt: TGCGCCAGCAGCTTGGAGTCTGGGGATACGCAGTATTTT
abundance: .; v_gene: TRBV30; d_gene: .; j_gene: TRBJ1-1; CDR3aa: CAWSSWGQLTEAFF; CDR3nt: TGTGCCTGGAGTAGTTGGGGACAACTCACTGAAGCTTTCTTT
abundance: .; v_gene: TRBV2; d_gene: .; j_gene: TRBJ2-1; CDR3aa: CASSEYEGGNEQFF; CDR3nt: TGTGCCAGCAGTGAATATGAGGGAGGCAATGAGCAGTTCTTC
abundance: .; v_gene: TRBV29-1; d_gene: TRBD1; j_gene: TRBJ2-5; CDR3aa: CSVRDRGRQETQYF; CDR3nt: TGCAGCGTCCGGGACAGGGGGCGTCAAGAGACCCAGTACTTC
abundance: .; v_gene: TRBV2; d_gene: .; j_gene: TRBJ2-5; CDR3aa: CASSGVQETQYF; CDR3nt: TGTGCCAGCAGTGGAGTTCAAGAGACCCAGTACTTC
abundance: .; v_gene: TRBV19; d_gene: TRBD2; j_gene: TRBJ2-6; CDR3aa: CASSSGGISGANVLTF; CDR3nt: TGTGCCAGTAGTTCGGGGGGGATCTCTGGGGCCAACGTCCTGACTTTC
abundance: .; v_gene: TRBV2; d_gene: .; j_gene: TRBJ2-1; CDR3aa: CASSGTAYNEQFF; CDR3nt: TGTGCCAGCAGTGGGACTGCCTACAATGAGCAGTTCTTC
abundance: few; v_gene: TRBV28; d_gene: .; j_gene: TRBJ2-7; CDR3aa: CASSLRQGLRSYEQYF; CDR3nt: TGTGCCAGCAGCTTAAGACAGGGACTTCGGTCCTACGAGCAGTACTTC
abundance: few; v_gene: TRBV30; d_gene: .; j_gene: TRBJ2-1; CDR3aa: CAWSVSGEQFF; CDR3nt: TGTGCCTGGAGTGTATCTGGTGAGCAGTTCTTC
abundance: .; v_gene: TRBV29-1; d_gene: .; j_gene: TRBJ2-7; CDR3aa: CSVAPRSGEQYF; CDR3nt: TGCAGCGTTGCGCCCAGGTCCGGCGAGCAGTACTTC
abundance: .; v_gene: TRBV5-1; d_gene: TRBD1; j_gene: TRBJ1-2; CDR3aa: CASSSDREYGYTF; CDR3nt: TGCGCCAGCAGCTCGGACAGGGAGTATGGCTACACCTTC
abundance: .; v_gene: TRBV5-1; d_gene: .; j_gene: TRBJ2-7; CDR3aa: CASSLDPLGEQYF; CDR3nt: TGCGCCAGCAGCTTGGATCCGCTAGGGGAGCAGTACTTC
abundance: .; v_gene: TRBV5-1; d_gene: TRBD1; j_gene: TRBJ2-2; CDR3aa: CASRPPGQGDGELFF; CDR3nt: TGCGCCAGCAGACCACCGGGACAGGGGGACGGGGAGCTGTTTTTT
abundance: few; v_gene: TRBV19; d_gene: .; j_gene: TRBJ1-5; CDR3aa: CASSGGWDQPQHF; CDR3nt: TGTGCCAGTAGTGGGGGATGGGATCAGCCCCAGCATTTT
abundance: .; v_gene: TRBV27; d_gene: .; j_gene: TRBJ1-2; CDR3aa: CASSYRSLGTGYGYTF; CDR3nt: TGTGCCAGCAGTTACCGTTCACTCGGAACGGGGTATGGCTACACCTTC
abundance: .; v_gene: TRBV6-1; d_gene: .; j_gene: TRBJ2-5; CDR3aa: CASSEVRETQYF; CDR3nt: TGTGCCAGCAGTGAAGTCAGGGAGACCCAGTACTTC
abundance: few; v_gene: TRBV29-1; d_gene: .; j_gene: TRBJ2-7; CDR3aa: CSVETATRGPYF; CDR3nt: TGCAGCGTTGAAACAGCAACCCGCGGTCCGTACTTC
abundance: .; v_gene: TRBV5-1; d_gene: TRBD2; j_gene: TRBJ2-5; CDR3aa: CASSLEGLPLGTQYF; CDR3nt: TGCGCCAGCAGCTTGGAGGGACTACCTCTGGGGACCCAGTACTTC
abundance: .; v_gene: TRBV19; d_gene: .; j_gene: TRBJ2-2; CDR3aa: CASKRTVKAGELFF; CDR3nt: TGTGCCAGTAAGCGGACAGTCAAGGCCGGGGAGCTGTTTTTT
abundance: .; v_gene: TRBV7-3; d_gene: TRBD1; j_gene: TRBJ2-3; CDR3aa: CASSLTGQGPDTQYF; CDR3nt: TGTGCCAGCAGCCTCACGGGACAGGGGCCAGATACGCAGTATTTT
abundance: few; v_gene: TRBV4-1; d_gene: .; j_gene: TRBJ1-1; CDR3aa: CASSLGVPAEAFF; CDR3nt: TGCGCCAGCAGCCTCGGAGTCCCCGCTGAAGCTTTCTTT
abundance: .; v_gene: TRBV28; d_gene: .; j_gene: TRBJ2-3; CDR3aa: CASSLASGGTDTQYF; CDR3nt: TGTGCCAGCAGTTTAGCCAGCGGTGGAACAGATACGCAGTATTTT
abundance: .; v_gene: TRBV30; d_gene: .; j_gene: TRBJ1-4; CDR3aa: CAWSWTSQLGKLFF; CDR3nt: TGTGCCTGGAGTTGGACCAGTCAATTGGGAAAACTGTTTTTT
abundance: few; v_gene: TRBV7-7; d_gene: TRBD2; j_gene: TRBJ2-3; CDR3aa: CASSLGTSGKTDTQYF; CDR3nt: TGTGCTAGCAGCTTAGGGACTAGCGGGAAGACAGATACGCAGTATTTT
abundance: few; v_gene: TRBV9; d_gene: TRBD1; j_gene: TRBJ2-5; CDR3aa: CASSAGTATQETQYF; CDR3nt: TGTGCCAGCAGCGCCGGGACAGCAACTCAAGAGACCCAGTACTTC
abundance: .; v_gene: TRBV6-1; d_gene: .; j_gene: TRBJ1-2; CDR3aa: CASSEPRILDGWGYTF; CDR3nt: TGTGCCAGCAGTGAACCTCGGATCTTAGACGGATGGGGCTACACCTTC
abundance: few; v_gene: TRBV28; d_gene: TRBD1; j_gene: TRBJ2-1; CDR3aa: CASSRRLWTGGRSEQFF; CDR3nt: TGTGCCAGCAGTCGGAGGCTATGGACAGGGGGCAGGAGTGAGCAGTTCTTC
abundance: .; v_gene: TRBV25-1; d_gene: .; j_gene: TRBJ2-5; CDR3aa: CASSESRAETQYF; CDR3nt: TGTGCCAGCAGTGAATCCCGGGCCGAGACCCAGTACTTC
abundance: .; v_gene: TRBV30; d_gene: .; j_gene: TRBJ2-7; CDR3aa: CAWSGLAPTYEQYF; CDR3nt: TGTGCCTGGAGTGGGTTAGCGCCAACCTACGAGCAGTACTTC
abundance: .; v_gene: TRBV15; d_gene: .; j_gene: TRBJ1-2; CDR3aa: CATSRERVRYGYTF; CDR3nt: TGTGCCACCAGCAGAGAACGGGTTCGCTATGGCTACACCTTC
abundance: few; v_gene: TRBV29-1; d_gene: .; j_gene: TRBJ2-3; CDR3aa: CSVALTDTQYF; CDR3nt: TGCAGCGTTGCCCTCACAGATACGCAGTATTTT
abundance: few; v_gene: TRBV7-9; d_gene: .; j_gene: TRBJ2-3; CDR3aa: CASSWRDSGSAQYF; CDR3nt: TGTGCCAGCAGCTGGAGGGACTCCGGCTCGGCGCAGTATTTT
abundance: once; v_gene: TRBV10-3; d_gene: TRBD1; j_gene: TRBJ2-5; CDR3aa: CATRDREETQYF; CDR3nt: TGTGCCACAAGGGACAGGGAAGAGACCCAGTACTTC
abundance: .; v_gene: TRBV29-1; d_gene: TRBD1; j_gene: TRBJ2-7; CDR3aa: CSVVVSTGAPQIEYF; CDR3nt: TGCAGCGTTGTAGTGAGTACAGGGGCCCCTCAAATCGAGTACTTC
abundance: .; v_gene: TRBV29-1; d_gene: .; j_gene: TRBJ1-2; CDR3aa: CSAYGQNYGYTF; CDR3nt: TGCAGCGCCTACGGACAGAACTATGGCTACACCTTC
abundance: .; v_gene: TRBV30; d_gene: TRBD2; j_gene: TRBJ2-1; CDR3aa: CAWSNELAGEGEQFF; CDR3nt: TGTGCCTGGAGTAATGAACTAGCGGGAGAAGGTGAGCAGTTCTTC
abundance: few; v_gene: TRBV28; d_gene: TRBD2; j_gene: TRBJ2-5; CDR3aa: CASSLFVAGGRGTQYF; CDR3nt: TGTGCCAGCAGTTTATTCGTAGCGGGAGGGCGGGGGACCCAGTACTTC
abundance: .; v_gene: TRBV29-1; d_gene: .; j_gene: TRBJ2-6; CDR3aa: CSVNQGANVLTF; CDR3nt: TGCAGCGTGAACCAAGGGGCCAACGTCCTGACTTTC
abundance: .; v_gene: TRBV2; d_gene: TRBD2; j_gene: TRBJ2-7; CDR3aa: CASRVETSGIYEQYF; CDR3nt: TGTGCCAGCAGGGTCGAGACTAGCGGGATCTACGAGCAGTACTTC
abundance: .; v_gene: TRBV2; d_gene: TRBD1; j_gene: TRBJ1-1; CDR3aa: CATNRGRANTEAFF; CDR3nt: TGTGCAACCAACAGGGGCAGGGCGAACACTGAAGCTTTCTTT
abundance: .; v_gene: TRBV28; d_gene: .; j_gene: TRBJ2-1; CDR3aa: CASSLPLRGGEQFF; CDR3nt: TGTGCCAGCAGTTTACCCCTCAGGGGCGGTGAGCAGTTCTTC
abundance: .; v_gene: TRBV29-1; d_gene: .; j_gene: TRBJ2-5; CDR3aa: CSVHWGRQAQYF; CDR3nt: TGCAGCGTTCATTGGGGGCGGCAGGCCCAGTACTTC
abundance: .; v_gene: TRBV2; d_gene: .; j_gene: TRBJ2-5; CDR3aa: CASSGVVMQETQYF; CDR3nt: TGTGCCAGCAGTGGGGTTGTGATGCAAGAGACCCAGTACTTC
abundance: .; v_gene: TRBV20-1; d_gene: .; j_gene: TRBJ2-5; CDR3aa: CSAREETQYF; CDR3nt: TGCAGTGCTAGAGAGGAGACCCAGTACTTC
abundance: .; v_gene: TRBV19; d_gene: .; j_gene: TRBJ2-6; CDR3aa: CASTPGGANVLTF; CDR3nt: TGTGCCAGTACGCCTGGTGGGGCCAACGTCCTGACTTTC